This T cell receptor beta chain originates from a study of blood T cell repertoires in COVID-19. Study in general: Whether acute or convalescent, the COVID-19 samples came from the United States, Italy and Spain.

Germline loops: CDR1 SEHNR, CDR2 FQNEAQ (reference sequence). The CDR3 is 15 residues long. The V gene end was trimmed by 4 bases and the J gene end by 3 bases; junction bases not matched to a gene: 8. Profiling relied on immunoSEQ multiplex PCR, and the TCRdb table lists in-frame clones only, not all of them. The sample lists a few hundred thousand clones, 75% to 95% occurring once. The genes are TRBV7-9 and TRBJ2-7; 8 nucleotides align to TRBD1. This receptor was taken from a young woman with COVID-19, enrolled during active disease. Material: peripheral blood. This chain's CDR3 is CASSSPTGTGYEQYF. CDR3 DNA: TGTGCCAGCAGCTCCCCGACCGGGACAGGCTACGAGCAGTACTTC.